This T cell receptor (beta chain) was retrieved from a study of vaccination and CD4 T cells after COVID-19. The treatment here: roughly nine-day PBMC culture with coronavirus spike peptide pools or control peptides (ViraFEST assay). With respect to this clonotype: No antigen is known for it.

Sequencing of cultured CD4+ T cell DNA used the Oncomine TCR Beta short-read assay. TCRdb analysed the PCR reads with MiXCR anew, one entry per CDR3 protein. In the table there are around 19,000 distinct CDR3 sequences, under 55% of which are singletons. This receptor was obtained from a human donor who had recovered from COVID-19. Source: CD4+ T cells from blood, cultured in vitro, taken before SARS-CoV-2 vaccination.

CDR3 sequence reads: CASKASGGVLSYEQYF. DNA for the CDR3: TGTGCCAGCAAGGCTAGCGGGGGCGTTTTGTCCTACGAGCAGTACTTC. The V gene is TRBV27, the J gene TRBJ2-7; TRBD2 matches 10 bases. This CDR3 is 16 amino acids long. Germline V CDR1 and CDR2: MNHEY, SMNVEV (reference sequence). The ends lost 7 bases at V and 1 base at J; junction bases unmatched: 10.